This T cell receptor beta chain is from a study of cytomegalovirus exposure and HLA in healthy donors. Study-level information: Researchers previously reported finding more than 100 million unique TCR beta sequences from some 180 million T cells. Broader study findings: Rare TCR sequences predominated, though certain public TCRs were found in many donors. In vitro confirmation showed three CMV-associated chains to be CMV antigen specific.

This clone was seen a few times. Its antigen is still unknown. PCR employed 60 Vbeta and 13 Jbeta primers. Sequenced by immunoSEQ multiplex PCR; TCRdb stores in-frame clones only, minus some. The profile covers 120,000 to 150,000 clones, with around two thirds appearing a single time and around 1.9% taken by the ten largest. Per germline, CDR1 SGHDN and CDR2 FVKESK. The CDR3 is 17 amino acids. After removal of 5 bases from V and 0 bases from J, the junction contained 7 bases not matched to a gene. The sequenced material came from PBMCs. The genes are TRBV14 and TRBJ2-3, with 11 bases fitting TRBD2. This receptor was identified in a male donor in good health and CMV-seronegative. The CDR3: CASSLRLAGSSTDTQYF. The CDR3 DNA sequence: TGTGCCAGCAGCTTACGACTAGCGGGGTCTAGCACAGATACGCAGTATTTT.